This TCR beta chain stems from a study of post-analysis software for immune sequencing data (dated by TCRdb to about 2015). Concerning the study at large: Relapsing-remitting, secondary progressive and progressive-relapsing multiple sclerosis were recorded as disease courses, and subtype annotation was lacking for some patients. The patient repertoires were set against eleven to twelve previously published healthy control repertoires from donors whose ages ranged from roughly 6 to 26 years. A subset of samples was prepared in parallel using single-end sample barcoding, then pooled and co-amplified after Illumina adapter ligation.

The CDR3 measures 17 amino acids from cysteine to phenylalanine. Here the CDR3 DNA is all that survives: 51 bases in frame from base 1. V is cut by 0 bases and J by 0 bases, and the space between the germline ends is 15 bases. In the germline V gene, CDR1 corresponds to LGHNA and CDR2 to YNFKEQ. To demonstrate the VDJtools post-analysis software, the study profiled TCR beta repertoires from the peripheral blood of about a dozen young patients with multiple sclerosis. The multiple sclerosis patients were children and adolescents ranging in age from about 6 to 17 years. Broader findings and caveats from the paper: The multiple sclerosis patient group was slightly younger than the control group. Patients showed significantly higher frequencies than controls for roughly 5 TRBV segments, among them TRBV5-6, TRBV5-1 and TRBV20-1. Multiple sclerosis patients had significantly lower normalized Chao1 diversity than controls, a result that suggests substantial peripheral T-cell clonal expansion. Direct clustering with F measure revealed strong co-clustering of samples prepared in the same batch, which led to a batch-effect correction.

The library was obtained by PCR. Sequenced on an Illumina HiSeq 2500. To reduce PCR and sequencing biases, unique molecular identifiers were incorporated into the TCR beta cDNA libraries. Per 1 to 10 million input T cells, approximately 500,000 cDNA molecules were obtained, such that each molecule approximated one T cell. The same protocol used for the earlier healthy control dataset was applied to prepare and sequence the patient libraries. Within a given batch, samples were prepared together, multiplexed and sequenced on the same HiSeq lane. Concerning the study's data processing: MIGEC handled the raw barcoded reads, throwing out single-read molecular identifier groups before consensus assembly and CDR3 extraction. VDJtools was used for post-analysis of the clonotype tables, and diversity was normalized by down-sampling every dataset to the size of the smallest sample. To correct batch-related cross-sample contamination, repertoire overlap clustering matched CDR3 amino acid sequences but not nucleotide sequences. The raw public data were reprocessed by TCRdb itself: fastp quality trimming at Q25, MiXCR clonotype calling, in-frame beta chains only. Every entry covers one CDR3 protein and lists the most common genes and DNA from its rows. These V and J calls rely on TCRdb rather than the paper's analysis. Recorded for this sample are roughly 540,000 distinct CDR3 sequences; 34% of them occurred a single time. The ten most abundant clones make up 4.5% to 7.5% of the sample.

Comment on this clonotype: The specificity of this receptor is unknown. No quality values exist for individual bases; no much larger clone is one base distant.

The sequenced sample consisted of blood. The rearranged segments are TRBV4-2 and TRBJ2-7; no D segment can be confidently identified. The source is a girl aged 2 to 17 with multiple sclerosis. Here is the DNA: TGTGCCAGCAGCCAAGACGAGTCTTTACTCTCCTCCTACGAGCAGTACTTC. The translation is CASSQDESLLSSYEQYF.